The 15 T cell receptor beta chains below all came from one sample that was sequenced in a study of cytomegalovirus exposure and HLA in healthy donors. Assay: immunoSEQ multiplex PCR; the TCRdb copy retains only in-frame clones and omits some. The table includes 150,000 to 200,000 clones, approximately 88% detected once. Sequenced input: PBMCs. The source is a man aged 18 to 30 in good health and CMV-seropositive.

The DNA of the CDR3 is TGTGCCAGCAGCGTAGACCCCCAGGGCGGCGGCTACACCTTC. Protein product: CASSVDPQGGGYTF. V is TRBV9 and J is TRBJ1-2, with a possible D match to TRBD1 (5 bases). CDR3 length: 14 amino acids. Trimming removed 0 bases from V and 8 bases from J, with 14 bases in between. Germline V gene lookup returns CDR1 SGDLS and CDR2 YYNGEE.

The V call is TRBV19, the J call TRBJ1-2; unclear D gene. Germline lookup yields CDR1 LNHDA and CDR2 SQIVND (reference sequence). The CDR3 is 14 residues long. Between the trimmed V and J ends, which lost 4 bases and 11 bases, there was a span of 20 bases. CDR3 sequence (DNA): TGTGCCAGTAGTAGGACGGAAGGAGGGTTGTCATACACCTTC. It codes for CASSRTEGGLSYTF.

The V and J genes are TRBV10-3 and TRBJ1-5; D is ambiguous. The V end lost 6 bases, the J end lost 5 bases, and 11 bases lay between the germline ends. The CDR3 loop spans 13 amino acids. Germline CDR1 is ENHRY and CDR2 is SYGVKD. CDR3 residues: CAISAGVDQPQHF. DNA for the CDR3: TGTGCCATCAGCGCGGGAGTCGATCAGCCCCAGCATTTT.

J is TRBJ1-3 and V is TRBV7-9; D unresolved. This CDR3 region has 13 residues. From germline, CDR1 is SEHNR and CDR2 FQNEAQ (reference sequence). Deletions cut 5 bases from V and 4 bases from J, with 9 bases between. CDR3 sequence: CASSTRRGNTIYF. CDR3 DNA: TGTGCCAGCAGCACGAGGCGCGGAAACACCATATATTTT.

The V call is TRBV7-3, the J call TRBJ2-5, with D maybe TRBD1 (5 bases). The CDR3 has 14 amino acids. V gave up 2 bases and J gave up 2 bases, with 9 bases separating them. Germline CDR1 reads SGHTA; CDR2 reads FQGTGA. The CDR3 protein is CASSLEAGQETQYF. DNA for the CDR3: TGTGCCAGCAGCTTAGAGGCAGGGCAAGAGACCCAGTACTTC.

The CDR3 DNA is TGTGCCAGTAGTATCGGGACAGGGGGAAACTACGAGCAGTACTTC. Amino acids: CASSIGTGGNYEQYF. V is TRBV19 and J is TRBJ2-7, with 11 positions matching TRBD1. Looked up from germline, CDR1 is LNHDA and CDR2 is SQIVND (reference sequence). The V segment lost 3 bases and the J segment 3 bases; nucleotides outside the gene matches: 4. This CDR3 has 15 residues.

V is TRBV11-2 and J is TRBJ2-7; 7 bases align to TRBD2. V shed 7 bases and J 3 bases; nucleotides not matched to a gene: 6. CDR1 and CDR2 (germline): SGHAT, FQNNGV. The CDR3 totals 13 residues. The CDR3, as DNA: TGTGCCAGCACCCGCGGGAGTATCTACGAGCAGTACTTC. Translated, it gives CASTRGSIYEQYF.

The V gene is TRBV27, the J gene TRBJ2-3, with 7 bases fitting TRBD1. The CDR3 length is 13 residues. Germline V CDR1 and CDR2: MNHEY, SMNVEV (reference sequence). V dropped 0 bases and J dropped 10; count of bases not matched to a gene: 4. The CDR3 DNA reads TGTGCCAGCAGTTTATCATGGCAGGGGGCGCAGTATTTT. Amino acids: CASSLSWQGAQYF.

The chain has TRBV27 and TRBJ2-5, with 9 bases matching TRBD1. Germline loops: CDR1 MNHEY, CDR2 SMNVEV (reference sequence). The CDR3 length is 13 residues. V shed 7 bases, J shed 3 bases, and the junction held 3 bases outside the gene matches. This CDR3 is CASKRTGEETQYF. The CDR3 DNA is TGTGCCAGCAAAAGGACAGGGGAAGAGACCCAGTACTTC.

The rearrangement joins TRBV6-1 to TRBJ1-5; D gene unclear. The CDR3 runs to 16 residues. Trimming pared 4 bases from V and 0 bases from J, leaving 13 bases between. Per germline, CDR1 MNHNS and CDR2 SASEGT. CDR3: CASSALTTYSNQPQHF. DNA of the CDR3: TGTGCCAGCAGTGCCCTGACAACTTATAGCAATCAGCCCCAGCATTTT.

The rearrangement joins TRBV6-5 to TRBJ1-1; the D gene is possibly TRBD1 (6 bases). Per germline, CDR1 MNHEY and CDR2 SVGAGI. V lost 4 bases to trimming and J lost 6 bases, with 18 bases between them. The CDR3 is 15 residues long. CDR3 bases: TGTGCCAGCAGTTCCCTAACAGGGTCTCAGGCTGAAGCTTTCTTT. This translates into CASSSLTGSQAEAFF.

This clone was detected only once. The V call is TRBV5-1, the J call TRBJ2-3, with D possibly matching TRBD1 (5 bases). CDR1 is SGHRS, CDR2 YFSETQ, per germline. This CDR3 is built from 15 residues. V was clipped by 4 bases and J by 0 bases, with 12 bases between them. In DNA, the CDR3 is TGCGCCAGCAGCGCTTATCAGGGCAGCACAGATACGCAGTATTTT. The encoded protein is CASSAYQGSTDTQYF. Full variable domain (outside the CDR3, taken from reference TRBV5-1 and TRBJ2-3): KAGVTQTPRYLIKTRGQQVTLSCSPISGHRSVSWYQQTPGQGLQFLFEYFSETQRNKGNFPGRFSGRQFSNSRSEMNVSTLELGDSALYLCASSAYQGSTDTQYFGPGTRLTVL.

The DNA for the CDR3 is TGTGCCAGCAGCTCACCGGGACTAAATCAGCCCCAGCATTTT. This translates into CASSSPGLNQPQHF. The V call is TRBV7-3, the J call TRBJ1-5, with a possible D match to TRBD1 (5 bases). V was cut by 4 bases and J by 4 bases, with 11 bases left in between. The length of the CDR3 is 14 residues. Germline CDR1 reads SGHTA; CDR2 reads FQGTGA.

This clone came up once. The sample holds other DNA sequences that translate to the same CDR3. The chain is built from TRBV11-2 and TRBJ2-5, with D uncertain. Germline CDR1 is SGHAT and CDR2 is FQNNGV. V was clipped by 5 bases and J by 2 bases, with 3 bases between them. This CDR3 spans 11 amino acids. CDR3 residues: CASSLQETQYF. CDR3 in DNA: TGTGCCAGCAGCCTACAAGAGACCCAGTACTTC.

CDR3 residues: CASREGGVYEQYF. CDR3 DNA sequence: TGTGCCAGCAGAGAAGGGGGTGTGTACGAGCAGTACTTC. This chain connects TRBV6-6 to TRBJ2-7; tentatively, D is TRBD1 (6 bases). Germline V gene sequence: CDR1 MNHNY, CDR2 SVGAGI (reference sequence). Trimming shortened V by 6 bases and J by 4 bases, and 13 bases separated the two germline ends. CDR3 length equals 13 residues.